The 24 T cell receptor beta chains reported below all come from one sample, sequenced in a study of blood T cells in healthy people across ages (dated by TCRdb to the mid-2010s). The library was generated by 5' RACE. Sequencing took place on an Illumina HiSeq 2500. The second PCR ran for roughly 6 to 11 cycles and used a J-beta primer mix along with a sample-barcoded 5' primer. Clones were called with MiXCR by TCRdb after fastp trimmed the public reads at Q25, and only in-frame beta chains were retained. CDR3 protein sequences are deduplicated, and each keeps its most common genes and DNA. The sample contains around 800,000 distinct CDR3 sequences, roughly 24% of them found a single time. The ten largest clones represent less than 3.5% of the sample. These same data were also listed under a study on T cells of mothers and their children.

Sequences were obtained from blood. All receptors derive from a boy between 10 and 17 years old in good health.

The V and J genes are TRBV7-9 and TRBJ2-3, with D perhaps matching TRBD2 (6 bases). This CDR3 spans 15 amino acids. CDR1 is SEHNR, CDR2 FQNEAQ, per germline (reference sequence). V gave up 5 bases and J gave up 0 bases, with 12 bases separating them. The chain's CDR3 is CASSRGSGSTDTQYF. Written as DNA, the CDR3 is TGTGCCAGCAGCCGGGGGAGCGGAAGCACAGATACGCAGTATTTT.

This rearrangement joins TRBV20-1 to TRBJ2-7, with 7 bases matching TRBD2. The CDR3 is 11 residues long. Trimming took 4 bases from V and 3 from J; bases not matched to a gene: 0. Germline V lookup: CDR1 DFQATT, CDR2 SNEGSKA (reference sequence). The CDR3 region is CSAKRDYEQYF. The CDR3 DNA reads TGCAGTGCTAAGCGGGACTACGAGCAGTACTTC.

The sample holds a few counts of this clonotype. In DNA, the CDR3 is TGTGCCAGCAGAGGCTCTGAAAACGGGGAGCTGTTTTTT. Protein sequence: CASRGSENGELFF. The chain recombines TRBV2 with TRBJ2-2, with D unresolved. Per the germline V gene, CDR1 is SNHLY and CDR2 is FYNNEI. The germline V and J ends were trimmed by 6 bases and 7 bases, with 12 bases remaining between them. The CDR3 has 13 residues.

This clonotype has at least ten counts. For the CDR3, the DNA is TGTGCCAGCAGTTACGGACAGGGAGACTACGAGCAGTACTTC. Protein sequence: CASSYGQGDYEQYF. The chain uses TRBV6-5 and TRBJ2-7; 8 bases match TRBD1. With 2 bases clipped from V and 3 bases from J, the junction kept 3 bases outside the gene matches. Germline V gene data show CDR1 as MNHEY and CDR2 as SVGAGI. The CDR3 is 14 amino acids.

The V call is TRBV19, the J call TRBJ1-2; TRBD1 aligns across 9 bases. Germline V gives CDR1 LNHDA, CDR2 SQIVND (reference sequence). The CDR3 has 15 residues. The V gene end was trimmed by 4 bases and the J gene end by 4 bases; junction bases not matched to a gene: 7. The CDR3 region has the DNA TGTGCCAGTAGTACAGAGACAGGGGGATTCTATGGCTACACCTTC. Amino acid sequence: CASSTETGGFYGYTF. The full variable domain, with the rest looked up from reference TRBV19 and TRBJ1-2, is DGGITQSPKYLFRKEGQNVTLSCEQNLNHDAMYWYRQDPGQGLRLIYYSQIVNDFQKGDIAEGYSVSREKKESFPLTVTSAQKNPTAFYLCASSTETGGFYGYTFGSGTRLTVV.

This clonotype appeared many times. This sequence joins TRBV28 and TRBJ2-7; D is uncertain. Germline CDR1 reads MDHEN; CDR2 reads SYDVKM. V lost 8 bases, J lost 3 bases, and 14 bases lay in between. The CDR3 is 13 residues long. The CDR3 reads CASLSIRSYEQYF. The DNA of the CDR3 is TGTGCCAGCCTGTCAATCCGGAGCTACGAGCAGTACTTC.

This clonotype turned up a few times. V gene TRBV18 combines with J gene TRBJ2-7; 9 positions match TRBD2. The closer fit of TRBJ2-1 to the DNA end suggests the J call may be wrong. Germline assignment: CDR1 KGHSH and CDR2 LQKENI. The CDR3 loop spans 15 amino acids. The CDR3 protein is CASSGRGGDYNEQFF. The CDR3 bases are TGTGCCAGCTCCGGGCGGGGGGGCGATTACAATGAGCAGTTCTTC.

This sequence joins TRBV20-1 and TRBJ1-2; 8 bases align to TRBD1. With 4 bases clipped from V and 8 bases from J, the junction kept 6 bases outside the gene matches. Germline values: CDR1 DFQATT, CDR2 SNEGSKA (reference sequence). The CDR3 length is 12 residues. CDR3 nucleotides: TGCAGTGCTACCCGACAGGGGCTAGGCTACACCTTC. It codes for CSATRQGLGYTF.

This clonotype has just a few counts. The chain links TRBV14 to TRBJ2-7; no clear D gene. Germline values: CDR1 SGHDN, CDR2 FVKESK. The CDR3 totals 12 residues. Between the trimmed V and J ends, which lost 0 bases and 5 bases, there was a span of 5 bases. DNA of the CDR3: TGTGCCAGCAGCCAAGAGTCTCACGAGCAGTACTTC. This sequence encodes CASSQESHEQYF.

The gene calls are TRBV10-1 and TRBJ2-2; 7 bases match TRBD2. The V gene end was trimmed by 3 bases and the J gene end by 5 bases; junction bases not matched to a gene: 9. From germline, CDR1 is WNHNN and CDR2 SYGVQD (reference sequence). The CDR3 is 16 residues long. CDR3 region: CASSDPLPGGTGELFF. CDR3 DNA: TGCGCCAGCAGTGATCCCCTCCCGGGGGGTACCGGGGAGCTGTTTTTT.

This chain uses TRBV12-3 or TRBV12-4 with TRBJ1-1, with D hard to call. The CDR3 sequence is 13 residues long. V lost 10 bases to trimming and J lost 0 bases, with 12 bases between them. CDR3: CATATLVNTEAFF. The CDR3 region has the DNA TGTGCCACCGCCACCCTTGTGAACACTGAAGCTTTCTTT.

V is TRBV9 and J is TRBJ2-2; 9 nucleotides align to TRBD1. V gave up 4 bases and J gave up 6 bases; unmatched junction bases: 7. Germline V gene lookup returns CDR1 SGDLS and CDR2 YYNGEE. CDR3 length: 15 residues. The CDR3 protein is CASSIRDRDAGELFF. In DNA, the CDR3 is TGTGCCAGCAGCATCCGGGACAGGGATGCCGGGGAGCTGTTTTTT.

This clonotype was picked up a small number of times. The CDR3: CASSYVPYGTVFNVLTF. Written as DNA, the CDR3 is TGTGCCAGCAGTTACGTCCCTTATGGGACAGTTTTCAACGTCCTGACTTTC. This chain joins TRBV6-5 and TRBJ2-6, with TRBD1 identical over 7 bases. Germline V gene data show CDR1 as MNHEY and CDR2 as SVGAGI. The CDR3 contains 17 residues. The ends lost 2 bases at V and 9 bases at J; junction bases unmatched: 13.

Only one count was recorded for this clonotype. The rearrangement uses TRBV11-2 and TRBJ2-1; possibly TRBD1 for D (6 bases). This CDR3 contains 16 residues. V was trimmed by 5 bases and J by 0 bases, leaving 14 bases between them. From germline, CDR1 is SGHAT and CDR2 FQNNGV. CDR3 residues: CASSPEGGASYNEQFF. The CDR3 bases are TGTGCCAGCAGCCCCGAAGGGGGAGCCTCCTACAATGAGCAGTTCTTC.

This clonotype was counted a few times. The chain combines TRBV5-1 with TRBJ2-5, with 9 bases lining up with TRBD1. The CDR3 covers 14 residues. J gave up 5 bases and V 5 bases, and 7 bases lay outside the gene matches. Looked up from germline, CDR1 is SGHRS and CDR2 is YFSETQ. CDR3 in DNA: TGCGCCAGCAGACAACAGGGGGCGGAGGAGACCCAGTACTTC. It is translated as CASRQQGAEETQYF.

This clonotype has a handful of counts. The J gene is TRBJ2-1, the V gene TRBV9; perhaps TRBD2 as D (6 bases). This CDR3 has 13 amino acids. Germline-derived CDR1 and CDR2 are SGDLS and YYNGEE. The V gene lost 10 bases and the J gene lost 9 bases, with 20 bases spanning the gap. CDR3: CAVPGEGKIEQFF. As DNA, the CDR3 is TGTGCCGTGCCGGGAGAGGGGAAAATTGAGCAGTTCTTC. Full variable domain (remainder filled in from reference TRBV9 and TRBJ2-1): DSGVTQTPKHLITATGQRVTLRCSPRSGDLSVYWYQQSLDQGLQFLIQYYNGEERAKGNILERFSAQQFPDLHSELNLSSLELGDSALYFCAVPGEGKIEQFFGPGTRLTVL.

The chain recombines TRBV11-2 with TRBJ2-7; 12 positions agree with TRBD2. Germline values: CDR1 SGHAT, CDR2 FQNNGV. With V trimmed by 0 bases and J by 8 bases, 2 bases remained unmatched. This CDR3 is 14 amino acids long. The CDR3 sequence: CASSLETSGGQQYF. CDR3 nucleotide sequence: TGTGCCAGCAGCTTAGAGACTAGCGGGGGCCAGCAGTACTTC.

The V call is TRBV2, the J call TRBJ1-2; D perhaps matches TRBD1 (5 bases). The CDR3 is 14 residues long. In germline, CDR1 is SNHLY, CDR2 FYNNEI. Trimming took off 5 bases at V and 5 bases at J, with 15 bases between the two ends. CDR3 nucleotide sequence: TGTGCCAGCAGTCGCCAACAGGTTCGATATGGCTACACCTTC. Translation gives CASSRQQVRYGYTF.

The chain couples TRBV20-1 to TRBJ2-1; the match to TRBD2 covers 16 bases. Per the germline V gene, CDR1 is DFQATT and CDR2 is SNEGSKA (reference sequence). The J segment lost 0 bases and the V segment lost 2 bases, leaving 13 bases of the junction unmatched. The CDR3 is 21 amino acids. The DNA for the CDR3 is TGCAGTGCTAGAAAGCCGGGACTAGCGGGGGGGGTAACGAGCTCCTACAATGAGCAGTTCTTC. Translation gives CSARKPGLAGGVTSSYNEQFF.

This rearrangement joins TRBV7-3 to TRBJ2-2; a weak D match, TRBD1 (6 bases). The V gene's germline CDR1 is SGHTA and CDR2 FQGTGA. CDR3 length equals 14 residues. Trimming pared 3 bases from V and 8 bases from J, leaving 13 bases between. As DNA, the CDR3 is TGTGCCAGCAGCTTCGAACAGGGAGCGGGGGAGCTGTTTTTT. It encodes CASSFEQGAGELFF.

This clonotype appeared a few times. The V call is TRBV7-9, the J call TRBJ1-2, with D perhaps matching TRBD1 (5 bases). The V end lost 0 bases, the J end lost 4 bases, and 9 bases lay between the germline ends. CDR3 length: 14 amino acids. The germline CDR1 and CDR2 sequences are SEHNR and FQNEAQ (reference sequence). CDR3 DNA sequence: TGTGCCAGCAGCTTAGCGGGACGGACCTATGGCTACACCTTC. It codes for CASSLAGRTYGYTF.

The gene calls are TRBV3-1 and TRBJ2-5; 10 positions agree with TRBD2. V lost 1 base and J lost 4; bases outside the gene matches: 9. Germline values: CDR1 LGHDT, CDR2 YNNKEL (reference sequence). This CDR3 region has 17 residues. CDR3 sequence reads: CASSQGLGAGGRETQYF. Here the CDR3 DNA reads TGTGCCAGCAGCCAAGGTCTCGGAGCGGGGGGGAGAGAGACCCAGTACTTC.

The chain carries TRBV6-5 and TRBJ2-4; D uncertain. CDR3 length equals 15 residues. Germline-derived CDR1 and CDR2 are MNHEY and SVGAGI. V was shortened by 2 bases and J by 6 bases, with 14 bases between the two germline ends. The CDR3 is CASSYDGSIRNIQYF. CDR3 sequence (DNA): TGTGCCAGCAGTTACGACGGTAGCATAAGAAACATTCAGTACTTC.

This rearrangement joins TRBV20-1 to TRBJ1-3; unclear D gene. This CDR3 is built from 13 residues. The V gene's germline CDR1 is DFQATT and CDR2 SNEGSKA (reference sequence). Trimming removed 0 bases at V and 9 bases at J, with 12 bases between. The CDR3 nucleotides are TGCAGTGCTAGAGATGGTACTCGTGCCACCATATATTTT. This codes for CSARDGTRATIYF.